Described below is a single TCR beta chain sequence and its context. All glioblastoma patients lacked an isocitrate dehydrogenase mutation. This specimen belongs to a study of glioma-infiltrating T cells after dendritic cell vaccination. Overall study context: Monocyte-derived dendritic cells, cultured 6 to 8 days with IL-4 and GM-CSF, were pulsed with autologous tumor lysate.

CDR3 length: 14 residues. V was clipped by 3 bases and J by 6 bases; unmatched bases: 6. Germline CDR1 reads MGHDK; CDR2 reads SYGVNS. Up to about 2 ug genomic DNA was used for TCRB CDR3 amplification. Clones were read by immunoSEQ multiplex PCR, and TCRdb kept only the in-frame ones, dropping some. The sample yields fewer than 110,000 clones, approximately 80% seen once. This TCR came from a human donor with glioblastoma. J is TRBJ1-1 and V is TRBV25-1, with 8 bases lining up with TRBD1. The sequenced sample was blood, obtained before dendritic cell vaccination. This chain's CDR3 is CASSDPGGSAEAFF. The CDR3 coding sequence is TGTGCCAGCAGTGATCCAGGGGGCAGCGCTGAAGCTTTCTTT.